This T cell receptor beta chain was recovered during a study of T cells in Graves' hyperthyroidism and ophthalmopathy. Researchers amplified the TCR beta CDR3 regions from RNA transcripts. Carried out on the TCR CDR3, a first-round RT-PCR used the HTBI primer set. Each CDR3 protein gets one entry after TCRdb re-called the multiplex PCR reads with MiXCR. The data show roughly 700,000 distinct CDR3 sequences, around a third seen once. Fresh 10 ml peripheral blood yielded PBMCs. This clonotype originated in a woman between 35 and 50 years old with Graves' hyperthyroidism. The source material was blood.

CDR3 sequence reads: CASSWDRGNEQFF. The CDR3, as DNA: TGCGCCAGCAGTTGGGACAGGGGGAATGAGCAGTTCTTC. The chain has TRBV5-1 and TRBJ2-1; 11 bases match TRBD1. This CDR3 is built from 13 residues. Germline-derived CDR1 and CDR2 are SGHRS and YFSETQ. The V and J ends lost 5 bases and 7 bases, in that order; junction bases with no gene match: 2.